Following are 18 T cell receptor beta chains from one sample sequenced in a study of T cell repertoires in cytomegalovirus infection. TCRdb processed the reads anew with MiXCR; each CDR3 protein has one entry. The sample contains fewer than 350,000 distinct CDR3 sequences, roughly a sixth of which appear only once. Sequences were obtained from PBMCs. Receptors were obtained from a human donor in good health (CMV status not recorded). Some clones in this sample may be carry-over from other donors' samples.

This clonotype was detected ten times or more. The chain has TRBV12-3 or TRBV12-4 and TRBJ2-1; 14 bases are shared with TRBD2. V was clipped by 4 bases and J by 2 bases; unmatched bases: 10. This CDR3 has 19 amino acids. CDR3 in DNA: TGTGCCAGCAGTTCAACGACGACTAGCGGGGGGGCCCCCTACAATGAGCAGTTCTTC. This codes for CASSSTTTSGGAPYNEQFF.

The chain joins TRBV15 to TRBJ2-5; TRBD2 is a possible D gene (5 bases). Germline-derived CDR1 and CDR2 are LNHNV and YYDKDF (reference sequence). V gave up 8 bases and J gave up 2 bases, with 6 bases separating them. The CDR3 spans 11 residues. The CDR3 loop is CATGEQETQYF. The CDR3, as DNA: TGTGCCACCGGGGAGCAAGAGACCCAGTACTTC.

This clonotype was detected ten times or more. The chain couples TRBV11-1 to TRBJ2-1; D may be TRBD1 or TRBD2 (6 bases each). Germline CDR1 reads SGHAT; CDR2 reads FQDESV (reference sequence). The CDR3 totals 18 residues. Trimming removed 4 bases from V and 0 bases from J, with 19 bases in between. The DNA of the CDR3 is TGTGCCAGCAGCTCTAGGGGGAGGTCCGAAAGCTCCTACAATGAGCAGTTCTTC. Protein sequence: CASSSRGRSESSYNEQFF.

This clonotype was seen ten or more times. The chain couples TRBV6-2 or TRBV6-3 to TRBJ2-1; D may correspond to TRBD1 or TRBD2 (6 bases each). Trimming pared 7 bases from V and 8 bases from J, leaving 18 bases between. Germline V CDR1 and CDR2: MNHEY, SVGEGT. The CDR3 is 14 residues long. This chain's CDR3 is CASIKLGGRDEQFF. In DNA form, the CDR3 reads TGTGCCAGCATTAAACTGGGGGGCCGGGATGAGCAGTTCTTC.

The sample holds many counts of this clonotype. The rearrangement links TRBV7-2 to TRBJ2-7, with D perhaps given as TRBD1 or TRBD2 (5 bases each). The V end was cut by 2 bases, the J end by 9 bases, with 14 bases between. The CDR3 has 13 residues. Germline loops: CDR1 SGHTA, CDR2 FQGNSA. CDR3: CASSLKGDVGQYF. Here the CDR3 DNA reads TGTGCCAGCAGCTTAAAAGGGGACGTGGGGCAGTACTTC.

The table lists this clonotype with many counts. The gene calls are TRBV11-1 and TRBJ1-6; no definite D call. The V and J ends lost 5 bases and 14 bases respectively, with 13 bases between them. Germline V gene data show CDR1 as SGHAT and CDR2 as FQDESV (reference sequence). CDR3 length: 12 amino acids. CDR3 sequence: CASSHRAESLHF. The DNA for the CDR3 is TGTGCCAGCAGCCATAGGGCAGAGTCCCTCCACTTT.

This clonotype occurred a few times. The V and J genes are TRBV12-3 or TRBV12-4 and TRBJ2-7; 12 nucleotides align to TRBD2. V shed 6 bases and J 2 bases; nucleotides not matched to a gene: 5. The CDR3 sequence is 15 residues long. The CDR3 spells CASRSGLAGPYEQYF. In nucleotides, the CDR3 is TGTGCCAGCAGGTCTGGACTAGCGGGACCCTACGAGCAGTACTTC.

This clonotype occurred many times. The rearrangement joins TRBV7-2 to TRBJ2-7; D could derive from TRBD1 or TRBD2 (5 bases each). The germline gives CDR1 SGHTA, CDR2 FQGNSA. This CDR3 has 15 residues. V was cut by 5 bases and J by 8 bases, with 22 bases left in between. CDR3: CASSLVRDGLGKQYF. As DNA, the CDR3 is TGTGCCAGCAGCCTGGTCCGGGACGGCCTGGGGAAGCAGTACTTC.

The rearrangement uses TRBV10-3 and TRBJ2-7; TRBD1 agrees at 7 bases. Germline-derived CDR1 and CDR2 are ENHRY and SYGVKD. Trimming at V came to 4 bases and at J to 2 bases, leaving 14 bases not matched to a gene. This CDR3 has 17 residues. The CDR3 DNA follows: TGTGCCATCAGTGCTTTGGACAGGTCGCAAACCACCTACGAGCAGTACTTC. Its translation is CAISALDRSQTTYEQYF.

This chain joins TRBV2 and TRBJ1-4; no clear D. V gave up 2 bases and J gave up 4 bases, with 11 bases separating them. The CDR3 has 15 amino acids. Germline values: CDR1 SNHLY, CDR2 FYNNEI. In nucleotides, the CDR3 is TGTGCCAGCAGTGAATCGGGGTGGGGTAATGAAAAACTGTTTTTT. Translation gives CASSESGWGNEKLFF.

This clonotype was detected ten times or more. The genes are TRBV7-2 and TRBJ1-5; D unclear. Germline V gives CDR1 SGHTA, CDR2 FQGNSA. This CDR3 has 14 residues. V gave up 0 bases and J gave up 7 bases, with 10 bases separating them. CDR3 nucleotides: TGTGCCAGCAGCTTAGCGGTTGTGGGGCAGCCCCAGCATTTT. This translates into CASSLAVVGQPQHF.

The chain couples TRBV10-3 to TRBJ2-2, with 12 bases identical to TRBD2. With V trimmed by 5 bases and J by 1 base, 5 bases remained unmatched. The CDR3 spans 17 residues. CDR1 and CDR2 (germline): ENHRY, SYGVKD. CDR3 in amino acids: CAISPTSGGRNTGELFF. The DNA of the CDR3 is TGTGCCATCAGTCCCACTAGCGGGGGGCGGAACACCGGGGAGCTGTTTTTT.

This clonotype was seen repeatedly, ten times or more. The chain combines TRBV7-2 with TRBJ2-2, with D hard to call. The CDR3 has 15 residues. With 3 bases removed from V and 0 bases from J, the gap between germline ends came to 8 bases. Per germline, CDR1 SGHTA and CDR2 FQGNSA. The CDR3 nucleotides read TGTGCCAGCAGCTTTCAGAGAACGAACACCGGGGAGCTGTTTTTT. Its protein is CASSFQRTNTGELFF.

This clonotype has a handful of counts. The chain is built from TRBV12-3 or TRBV12-4 and TRBJ2-2, with D perhaps matching TRBD1 (5 bases). This CDR3 spans 15 amino acids. Trimming shortened V by 6 bases and J by 2 bases, and 13 bases separated the two germline ends. This CDR3 is CASRLEGANTGELFF. The CDR3 DNA is TGTGCCAGCAGGCTGGAAGGGGCTAACACCGGGGAGCTGTTTTTT.

The chain combines TRBV28 with TRBJ2-6, with TRBD1 identical over 7 bases. This CDR3 comprises 18 residues. V dropped 3 bases and J dropped 3; count of bases not matched to a gene: 11. Germline-derived CDR1 and CDR2 are MDHEN and SYDVKM. The CDR3 region has the DNA TGTGCCAGCAGTTTTCACATGCCAAGGGGGCGTGGGGCCAACGTCCTGACTTTC. Translated: CASSFHMPRGRGANVLTF. Full variable domain (missing parts from reference TRBV28 and TRBJ2-6): DVKVTQSSRYLVKRTGEKVFLECVQDMDHENMFWYRQDPGLGLRLIYFSYDVKMKEKGDIPEGYSVSREKKERFSLILESASTNQTSMYLCASSFHMPRGRGANVLTFGAGSRLTVL.

There are many counts of this clonotype. The CDR3 DNA sequence: TGTGCCAGCAGCTTAGTGAGGGGACCTAATTCACCCCTCCACTTT. It is translated as CASSLVRGPNSPLHF. This chain uses TRBV7-2 with TRBJ1-6; a weak D match, TRBD1 (5 bases). This CDR3 has 15 residues. Germline lookup yields CDR1 SGHTA and CDR2 FQGNSA. With 1 base removed from V and 6 bases from J, the gap between germline ends came to 10 bases.

There are a few counts of this clonotype. The rearrangement uses TRBV5-5 and TRBJ1-1, with D perhaps matching TRBD1 (6 bases). Looked up from germline, CDR1 is SGHKS and CDR2 is YYEKEE (reference sequence). V lost 6 bases and J lost 8, with 11 bases in between. The CDR3 spans 11 residues. The CDR3 here is CASILDREAFF. The CDR3 nucleotides are TGTGCCAGCATCCTCGACAGGGAAGCTTTCTTT.

This clonotype was recorded a few times. This chain connects TRBV27 to TRBJ2-7, with 9 bases matching TRBD1. V lost 3 bases to trimming and J lost 3 bases; unmatched junction nucleotides: 6. Looked up from germline, CDR1 is MNHEY and CDR2 is SMNVEV (reference sequence). The CDR3 is 15 residues long. As DNA, the CDR3 is TGTGCCAGCAGTTTTCTGCGACAGGGGGTCTACGAGCAGTACTTC. Translation: CASSFLRQGVYEQYF.